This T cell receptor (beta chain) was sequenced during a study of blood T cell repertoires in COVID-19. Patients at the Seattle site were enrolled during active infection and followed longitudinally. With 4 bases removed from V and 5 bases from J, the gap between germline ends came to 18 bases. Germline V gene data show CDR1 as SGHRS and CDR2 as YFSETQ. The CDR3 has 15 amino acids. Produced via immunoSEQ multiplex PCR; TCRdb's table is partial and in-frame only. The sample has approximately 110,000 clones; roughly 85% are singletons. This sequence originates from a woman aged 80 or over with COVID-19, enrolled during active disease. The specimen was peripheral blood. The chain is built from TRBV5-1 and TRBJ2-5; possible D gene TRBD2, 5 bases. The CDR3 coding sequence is TGCGCCAGCAGCCGCGAACAGCGGTCTATGGAGACCCAGTACTTC. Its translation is CASSREQRSMETQYF.